This record concerns one T cell receptor (beta chain) sequence. The target of this receptor is not known. Base qualities are not at hand, and no much larger clone is one base apart. The entry originates in a study of spatial heterogeneity in lung cancer (dated by TCRdb to 2018 to 2020). For context, the study as a whole: Donors were some 67 patients with early-stage, untreated non-small cell lung cancer from the lung TRACERx cohort. Follow-up PBMC samples were sequenced whenever the samples were available, and the median time to follow-up was roughly two years after resection. More beta-chain than alpha-chain transcripts were consistently detected, likely reflecting higher beta-chain transcript abundance. In the raw uncorrected reads, each unique combination of TCR and UMI appeared more than ten times on average. In non-small cell lung cancer, the study made a quantitative comparison of TCR alpha and beta repertoires among multiple tumor regions, matched nontumor lung and blood. The study linked features of the TCR repertoire to counts of nonsynonymous mutations, which were determined by whole-exome sequencing of tumor tissue. Both alpha and beta chains were TCR-sequenced in about 240 tumor regions, roughly 70 matched nontumor lung samples and some 50 PBMC samples obtained at surgery. General conclusions and limits of the study: Additional single-cell paired TCR alpha and beta sequencing was considered necessary to confirm, at a functional level, the hypothesis that regional TCRs recognize regional mutations. Ubiquitous expanded tumor TCRs were detected in blood more often at tumor resection than at routine follow-up. Only 14 patients were included in comparisons of baseline and follow-up blood repertoires.

In light of the paper, this sample's time point label describes: blood at routine non-recurrence follow-up after resection. TCR sequencing used whole RNA extracted from tumor and nontumor lung tissue, or from cryopreserved PBMC samples, without cell sorting. Only patients for whom sufficient RNA was available from at least two tumor regions were selected for TCR sequencing. Its CDR3 holds 12 amino acids, cysteine through phenylalanine. The retained sequence is limited to the CDR3, 36 bases, with the frame set at the first base. Taken from the germline V gene, the CDR1 and CDR2 loops are SQVTM and ANQGSEA. Trimming at the junction amounts to 7 bases on V and 1 base on J, and the germline ends lie 11 bases apart. Libraries were prepared through 5' RACE. Instrument on record: NextSeq 500. The TCR library protocol attached a unique molecular identifier to each TCR cDNA molecule to allow correction of PCR and sequencing errors. Turning to the authors' computational methods: TCR identification, UMI-based error correction and CDR3 extraction were performed with Decombinator tools. TCRs above a frequency of 2 per 1,000, corresponding to the top 1% of the tumor frequency distribution, were defined as expanded. Renyi diversity was calculated using the R vegan package after each repertoire was subsampled 100 times to 5,000 TCRs. CDR3 similarity networks were built from amino acid triplet string-kernel similarity, with CDR3s being connected when pairwise similarity was above 0.82. TCRdb's own reprocessing of the public reads used fastp at Q25 and MiXCR and kept productive beta chains. Records with the same CDR3 protein are collapsed into one entry carrying the most frequent genes and DNA. For this entry, the V and J calls and clone size follow TCRdb and not the study's own pipeline. The sample table shows about 120,000 distinct CDR3 sequences, and about 12% are seen once. Roughly 15% of the sample goes to the ten largest clones.

Source: PBMCs, taken at follow-up. In this chain, TRBV29-1 is recombined with TRBJ2-7; the D gene could be TRBD1 or TRBD2, each one agreeing over 5 bases. The receptor comes from a male donor with early-stage non-small cell lung cancer. CDR3 loop: CSAVGPSYEQYF. The DNA sequence is TGCAGCGCCGTGGGACCATCCTACGAGCAGTACTTC.